This TCR beta chain is drawn from a study of response to subunit inactivated influenza vaccine. Study-wide results and limits: The authors put forward the suggestion that each seasonal influenza vaccination may bring in only a limited number of new T cells.

This clonotype was counted between two and nine times. Antigen specificity is unknown. TCRdb re-analysed the RT-PCR reads in MiXCR, keeping a single row per CDR3 protein. The sample holds 550,000 to 800,000 distinct CDR3 sequences, more than 11% seen once. Specimen: PBMCs from blood, collected around 15 days before vaccination. The TCR comes from a middle-aged man who received an inactivated influenza vaccine.

The CDR3 DNA sequence: TGCAGCGCAACGGACAGGGCCAACACTGAAGCTTTCTTT. Its translation: CSATDRANTEAFF. The chain employs TRBV29-1 and TRBJ1-1, with 8 bases that match TRBD1. The germline V gene encodes CDR1 SQVTM and CDR2 ANQGSEA. The CDR3 extends over 13 amino acids. The junction had 6 bases not matched to a gene; V was cut back by 7 bases and J by 2 bases.